This TCR beta chain was observed in a study of beta chain features in type 1 diabetes. Since all of the isolated RNA was reverse transcribed, expressed TCRB transcripts were what got sequenced. Naive, central memory and regulatory T cell samples produced a mean of approximately 4 million reads. TCRdb's copy holds only in-frame clones and misses some; the assay was immunoSEQ multiplex PCR. Of about 400,000 clones in the sample, around an eighth were seen once. There are 15 residues in the CDR3. Germline V gene data show CDR1 as SGHTA and CDR2 as FQGTGA. Trimming pared 2 bases from V and 2 bases from J, leaving 9 bases between.

This receptor was identified in a man between 18 and 35 years old in good health. The V and J genes are TRBV7-3 and TRBJ2-2, with a possible D match to TRBD1 (5 bases). What was sequenced was naive CD4+ T cells from blood. The CDR3 spells CASSLQQGNTGELFF. CDR3 DNA sequence: TGTGCCAGCAGCTTACAGCAGGGCAACACCGGGGAGCTGTTTTTT.